Below, 30 T cell receptor beta chains from the same sample are listed, as sequenced in a study of T cell responses to AZD1222 COVID-19 vaccine. The assay was immunoSEQ multiplex PCR, and TCRdb's table has in-frame clones only and misses some. The table records 120,000 or so clones, roughly nine tenths of them present only once. This sample comprised peripheral blood, obtained on day 0 of AZD1222 vaccination. These receptors all stem from an adult in good health.

This clone was seen more than once but under ten times. The J gene is TRBJ1-3, the V gene TRBV2; possible D gene TRBD1, 5 bases. From germline, CDR1 is SNHLY and CDR2 FYNNEI. The CDR3 runs to 17 residues. V was trimmed by 10 bases and J by 1 base, leaving 23 bases between them. DNA for the CDR3: TGTGCCACCGGAGGGGCGGGCGACGGGTCTTCTGGAAACACCATATATTTT. Residues: CATGGAGDGSSGNTIYF.

This clone was observed once. The chain joins TRBV19 to TRBJ1-5; possible D gene TRBD1, 6 bases. There are 17 residues in the CDR3. Looked up from germline, CDR1 is LNHDA and CDR2 is SQIVND (reference sequence). V was cut by 3 bases and J by 4 bases, with 19 bases left in between. The CDR3 bases are TGTGCCAGTAGTATCGGCCCAGGGGTTATTTGGAATCAGCCCCAGCATTTT. Encoded protein: CASSIGPGVIWNQPQHF.

V usage is TRBV5-6 and J usage is TRBJ2-1; 9 positions agree with TRBD2. J gave up 4 bases and V 0 bases, and 5 bases lay outside the gene matches. This CDR3 contains 16 residues. Germline V gives CDR1 SGHDT, CDR2 YYEEEE. The CDR3 sequence: CASSLASSGVYNEQFF. CDR3 DNA sequence: TGTGCCAGCAGCTTGGCCTCTAGCGGGGTGTACAATGAGCAGTTCTTC.

The rearrangement links TRBV12-3 or TRBV12-4 to TRBJ1-3; unclear D gene. The CDR3 sequence is 12 residues long. Trimming removed 3 bases from V and 7 bases from J, with 7 bases in between. CDR3 sequence reads: CASSFYGNTIYF. CDR3 DNA: TGTGCCAGCAGTTTTTACGGGAACACCATATATTTT.

This chain uses TRBV7-9 with TRBJ1-2; 10 bases match TRBD1. Germline V gene sequence: CDR1 SEHNR, CDR2 FQNEAQ (reference sequence). Trimming took 5 bases from V and 6 from J; bases not matched to a gene: 9. The CDR3 loop spans 15 amino acids. The CDR3 protein is CASSAYGQGVNGYTF. The CDR3 coding sequence is TGTGCCAGCAGCGCTTACGGACAGGGGGTGAATGGCTACACCTTC.

The V gene is TRBV6-1, the J gene TRBJ2-7, with 10 bases identical to TRBD1. From germline, CDR1 is MNHNS and CDR2 SASEGT. V trimming: 0 bases; J trimming: 4 bases; junction bases outside the gene matches: 3. The CDR3 is 15 amino acids. The CDR3 nucleotides are TGTGCCAGCAGTGAAGCGTGGACAGGGGGATACGAGCAGTACTTC. Translating gives CASSEAWTGGYEQYF.

The rearrangement uses TRBV18 and TRBJ2-2; possibly TRBD1 or TRBD2 for D (5 bases each). Germline CDR1 reads KGHSH; CDR2 reads LQKENI. The CDR3 sequence is 18 residues long. The V and J ends lost 3 bases and 3 bases respectively, with 20 bases between them. CDR3 bases: TGTGCCAGCTCACCTAGCCTTCTGGGGGAGTTAGACACCGGGGAGCTGTTTTTT. Amino acid sequence: CASSPSLLGELDTGELFF.

The table lists this clone with a count of one. The chain uses TRBV9 and TRBJ1-2; the D is unclear. CDR1 SGDLS and CDR2 YYNGEE come from the germline V gene. This CDR3 is built from 14 residues. The V end lost 0 bases, the J end lost 3 bases, and 9 bases lay between the germline ends. The CDR3 nucleotides read TGTGCCAGCAGCGTAGACCAGAGTTACTATGGCTACACCTTC. Encoded protein: CASSVDQSYYGYTF.

This clone was seen only once. The V and J genes are TRBV5-1 and TRBJ2-3; D might be TRBD1 (5 bases). The CDR3 has 13 residues. CDR1 is SGHRS, CDR2 YFSETQ, per germline. V was clipped by 0 bases and J by 9 bases, with 11 bases between them. CDR3 sequence reads: CASSLEAGWTQYF. CDR3 in DNA: TGCGCCAGCAGCTTGGAGGCAGGGTGGACGCAGTATTTT.

This chain connects TRBV10-2 to TRBJ2-3; D uncertain. Per germline, CDR1 WSHSY and CDR2 SAAADI. CDR3 length: 10 amino acids. Trimming removed 6 bases from V and 6 bases from J, with 4 bases in between. The DNA of the CDR3 is TGCGCCAGCAGGGAGGATACGCAGTATTTT. Its protein product is CASREDTQYF.

The chain links TRBV7-2 to TRBJ1-2; no reliable D call. The CDR3 sequence is 13 residues long. V was clipped by 1 base and J by 13 bases, with 16 bases between them. In germline, CDR1 is SGHTA, CDR2 FQGNSA. CDR3 loop: CASSLVGKPSLTF. In nucleotides, the CDR3 is TGTGCCAGCAGCTTAGTGGGGAAACCGAGCCTCACCTTC.

The chain combines TRBV20-1 with TRBJ1-1, with D unresolved. Germline CDR1 reads DFQATT; CDR2 reads SNEGSKA (reference sequence). The V end was cut by 6 bases, the J end by 5 bases, with 10 bases between. The CDR3 length is 11 residues. CDR3 DNA sequence: TGCAGTGCGCCCCTAGGGACTGAAGCTTTCTTT. This translates into CSAPLGTEAFF.

The chain couples TRBV9 to TRBJ1-4, with D tentatively TRBD1 (6 bases). With 4 bases removed from V and 8 bases from J, the gap between germline ends came to 15 bases. The CDR3 is made up of 14 amino acids. CDR1 and CDR2 from the germline V gene are SGDLS and YYNGEE. CDR3 amino acids: CASSSGTPGEKLFF. For the CDR3, the DNA is TGTGCCAGCAGCTCCGGGACACCTGGGGAAAAACTGTTTTTT.

V and J are TRBV5-8 and TRBJ2-2, with 10 bases fitting TRBD2. CDR3 length: 17 residues. Per germline, CDR1 SGHTS and CDR2 YDEGEE. V was pared by 0 bases and J by 1 base, with 3 bases of the junction left unmatched. The chain's CDR3 is CASSLVRTSGNTGELFF. CDR3 DNA sequence: TGTGCCAGCAGCTTGGTGCGGACTAGCGGGAACACCGGGGAGCTGTTTTTT.

This rearrangement joins TRBV30 to TRBJ1-6; D gene unclear. Trimming took 4 bases from V and 3 from J, leaving 13 bases between them. Germline V gives CDR1 GTSNPN, CDR2 SVGIG (reference sequence). The CDR3 contains 15 residues. The CDR3 protein is CAWTGDMGYNSPLHF. The CDR3 bases are TGTGCCTGGACCGGGGATATGGGCTATAATTCACCCCTCCACTTT.

The CDR3 protein is CASSGRVGGPQHF. The CDR3 DNA reads as TGTGCCAGCAGCGGCAGGGTTGGGGGGCCCCAGCATTTT. The rearrangement uses TRBV5-8 and TRBJ1-5; tentative D call: TRBD1 (5 bases). The V end was cut by 4 bases, the J end by 9 bases, with 14 bases between. The CDR3 is 13 amino acids. Germline V gene lookup returns CDR1 SGHTS and CDR2 YDEGEE.

This sequence joins TRBV18 and TRBJ2-3; maybe TRBD1 (6 bases). The V gene's germline CDR1 is KGHSH and CDR2 LQKENI. V shed 2 bases and J shed 4 bases, with 13 bases lying between them. The CDR3 has 15 amino acids. The CDR3 loop is CASSPSQGQADTQYF. For the CDR3, the DNA is TGTGCCAGCTCACCAAGCCAGGGGCAGGCAGATACGCAGTATTTT.

The V call is TRBV27, the J call TRBJ1-5, with TRBD1 as a possible D gene (5 bases). Trimming removed 5 bases at V and 2 bases at J, with 10 bases between. This CDR3 region has 14 residues. Germline CDR1 is MNHEY and CDR2 is SMNVEV (reference sequence). The CDR3 reads CASSPGLGNQPQHF. The CDR3 DNA reads as TGTGCCAGCAGTCCGGGACTCGGCAATCAGCCCCAGCATTTT.

As concerns this clone: Different DNA sequences within this sample yield the same CDR3. V is TRBV6-4 and J is TRBJ2-1; D may be TRBD2 (6 bases). From germline, CDR1 is MRHNA and CDR2 SNTAGT. The CDR3 is 15 residues long. The V end lost 0 bases, the J end lost 0 bases, and 6 bases lay between the germline ends. Here the CDR3 reads CASSDSSGSYNEQFF. CDR3 nucleotide sequence: TGTGCCAGCAGTGACTCTAGCGGCTCCTACAATGAGCAGTTCTTC.

This chain joins TRBV7-3 and TRBJ2-1; 11 positions agree with TRBD2. Unmatched junction bases numbered 9, after V lost 5 bases and J lost 9 bases. The CDR3 contains 15 residues. CDR1 and CDR2 (germline): SGHTA, FQGTGA. The DNA of the CDR3 is TGTGCCAGCAGCCCGCGGGCTAGCGGGGGGAGTGAGCAGTTCTTC. This translates into CASSPRASGGSEQFF.

The chain carries TRBV7-2 and TRBJ2-2, with D perhaps TRBD2 (7 bases). This CDR3 is 15 amino acids long. The germline V and J ends were trimmed by 7 bases and 2 bases, with 14 bases remaining between them. Germline lookup yields CDR1 SGHTA and CDR2 FQGNSA. CDR3 region: CASTLGGVNTGELFF. CDR3 in DNA: TGTGCCAGCACTCTAGGGGGGGTTAACACCGGGGAGCTGTTTTTT.

The chain is built from TRBV11-3 and TRBJ2-3; maybe TRBD2 (5 bases). The CDR3 is 14 amino acids. CDR1 is SGHNT, CDR2 YENEEA, per germline. The V gene lost 1 base and the J gene lost 3 bases, with 8 bases spanning the gap. CDR3 in DNA: TGTGCCAGCAGCTTAGGGAGGATTACAGATACGCAGTATTTT. Amino acids: CASSLGRITDTQYF.

This chain joins TRBV12-3 or TRBV12-4 and TRBJ1-5; D might be TRBD1 (6 bases). Trimming left V 6 bases short and J 8 bases short, with 14 bases between. The CDR3 is 13 residues long. The CDR3 loop is CASSIDRLEPQHF. CDR3 bases: TGTGCCAGCAGCATCGACAGGTTGGAGCCCCAGCATTTT.

This clone was seen a handful of times. The rearrangement joins TRBV7-9 to TRBJ2-7; D gene uncertain. The V end was cut by 5 bases, the J end by 1 base, with 15 bases between. Germline assignment: CDR1 SEHNR and CDR2 FQNEAQ (reference sequence). This CDR3 has 15 amino acids. Written as DNA, the CDR3 is TGTGCCAGCAGCCCGTTGTTGTCGACATCCTACGAGCAGTACTTC. This codes for CASSPLLSTSYEQYF. The whole variable domain, filled in from reference TRBV7-9 and TRBJ2-7, reads DTGVSQNPRHKITKRGQNVTFRCDPISEHNRLYWYRQTLGQGPEFLTYFQNEAQLEKSRLLSDRFSAERPKGSFSTLEIQRTEQGDSAMYLCASSPLLSTSYEQYFGPGTRLTVT.

V and J are TRBV6-5 and TRBJ1-1; unclear D gene. Germline loops: CDR1 MNHEY, CDR2 SVGAGI. The CDR3 runs 12 residues. Trimming pared 7 bases from V and 4 bases from J, leaving 10 bases between. The CDR3 sequence: CASNRHGTEAFF. CDR3 DNA sequence: TGTGCCAGCAATCGACACGGCACTGAAGCTTTCTTT.

The chain recombines TRBV5-4 with TRBJ1-4; 8 bases are shared with TRBD1. V trimming: 3 bases; J trimming: 7 bases; junction bases outside the gene matches: 8. The CDR3 is 15 amino acids. From germline, CDR1 is SGHNT and CDR2 YYREEE (reference sequence). The CDR3 sequence is CASSSSTGAGEKLFF. The DNA for the CDR3 is TGTGCCAGCAGCTCCTCGACAGGGGCTGGTGAAAAACTGTTTTTT. Variable domain in full (rest from reference TRBV5-4 and TRBJ1-4): ETGVTQSPTHLIKTRGQQVTLRCSSQSGHNTVSWYQQALGQGPQFIFQYYREEENGRGNFPPRFSGLQFPNYSSELNVNALELDDSALYLCASSSSTGAGEKLFFGSGTQLSVL.

The rearrangement links TRBV14 to TRBJ2-3; 10 bases line up with TRBD2. Germline assignment: CDR1 SGHDN and CDR2 FVKESK. J gave up 3 bases and V 0 bases, and 6 bases lay outside the gene matches. This CDR3 region has 17 residues. DNA for the CDR3: TGTGCCAGCAGCCAAGATCTAAAGCGGGGGGGAACAGATACGCAGTATTTT. It translates to CASSQDLKRGGTDTQYF.

This sequence joins TRBV5-1 and TRBJ1-5; TRBD1 agrees at 8 bases. CDR3 length: 14 amino acids. Germline values: CDR1 SGHRS, CDR2 YFSETQ. V gave up 1 base and J gave up 5 bases; unmatched junction bases: 2. CDR3 in DNA: TGCGCCAGCAGCTTGACAGGGGGGGATCAGCCCCAGCATTTT. Translation: CASSLTGGDQPQHF.

The chain employs TRBV7-2 and TRBJ2-1; D tentatively reads TRBD1 or TRBD2 (6 bases each). This CDR3 has 14 amino acids. Germline V gene data show CDR1 as SGHTA and CDR2 as FQGNSA. Trimming shortened V by 3 bases and J by 10 bases, and 16 bases separated the two germline ends. This CDR3 is CASSLGGDILEQFF. CDR3 in DNA: TGTGCCAGCAGCTTGGGCGGGGACATTTTGGAGCAGTTCTTC.

The chain employs TRBV7-6 and TRBJ1-3, with D perhaps matching TRBD1 (5 bases). This CDR3 has 13 amino acids. V lost 4 bases, J lost 8 bases, and 12 bases lay in between. Per the germline V gene, CDR1 is SGHVS and CDR2 is FNYEAQ. CDR3 sequence: CASSSQWGDTIYF. In nucleotides, the CDR3 is TGTGCCAGCAGCTCCCAGTGGGGGGACACCATATATTTT.